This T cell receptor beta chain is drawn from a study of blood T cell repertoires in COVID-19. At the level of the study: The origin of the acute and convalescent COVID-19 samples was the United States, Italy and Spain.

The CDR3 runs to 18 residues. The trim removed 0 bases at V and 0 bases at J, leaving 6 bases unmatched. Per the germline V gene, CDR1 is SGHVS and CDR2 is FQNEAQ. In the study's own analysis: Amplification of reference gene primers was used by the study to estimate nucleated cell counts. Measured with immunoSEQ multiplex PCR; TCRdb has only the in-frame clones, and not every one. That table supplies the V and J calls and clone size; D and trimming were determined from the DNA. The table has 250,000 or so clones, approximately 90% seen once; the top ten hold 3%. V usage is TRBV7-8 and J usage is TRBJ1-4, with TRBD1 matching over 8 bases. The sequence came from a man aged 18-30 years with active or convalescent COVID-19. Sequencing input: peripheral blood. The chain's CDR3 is CASSLARTGIATNEKLFF. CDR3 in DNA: TGTGCCAGCAGCTTAGCGAGGACAGGGATTGCAACTAATGAAAAACTGTTTTTT. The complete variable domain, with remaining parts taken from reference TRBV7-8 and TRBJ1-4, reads GAGVSQSPRYKVAKRGQDVALRCDPISGHVSLFWYQQALGQGPEFLTYFQNEAQLDKSGLPSDRFFAERPEGSVSTLKIQRTQQEDSAVYLCASSLARTGIATNEKLFFGSGTQLSVL.